A single sample gave rise to the 17 T cell receptor beta chains below, sequenced in a study of blood T cell repertoires in COVID-19. The table came from immunoSEQ multiplex PCR; TCRdb's copy has only in-frame clones and leaves some out. The table records approximately 120,000 clones, under 85% of them present only once. Specimen: peripheral blood. These receptors were collected from a man aged 55 to 70 with acute or convalescent COVID-19.

The V and J genes are TRBV4-1 and TRBJ2-7; 10 nucleotides line up with TRBD2. Trimming removed 1 base from V and 0 bases from J; junction bases left unmatched: 0. The germline V gene encodes CDR1 MGHRA and CDR2 YSYEKL. The CDR3 contains 15 residues. CDR3 bases: TGCGCCAGCAGCCAAGTAGCGGGGGGCTCCTACGAGCAGTACTTC. Residues: CASSQVAGGSYEQYF.

The J gene is TRBJ1-2, the V gene TRBV2; TRBD1 is a possible D gene (5 bases). Between the trimmed V and J ends, which lost 0 bases and 8 bases, there was a span of 10 bases. CDR1 and CDR2 from the germline V gene are SNHLY and FYNNEI. CDR3 size: 13 residues. The CDR3 region has the DNA TGTGCCAGCAGTGAAGCCAGGGAGGGAGGCTACACCTTC. It translates to CASSEAREGGYTF.

The V gene is TRBV11-2, the J gene TRBJ2-7; D may be TRBD1 (6 bases). This CDR3 is built from 15 residues. V dropped 5 bases and J dropped 3 bases, with 17 bases sitting between them. Germline values: CDR1 SGHAT, CDR2 FQNNGV. CDR3 bases: TGTGCCAGCAGCCAAACTAAGGGGGTGGTCTACGAGCAGTACTTC. Translation gives CASSQTKGVVYEQYF.

This sequence joins TRBV10-2 and TRBJ1-1; 8 nucleotides agree with TRBD1. J lost 11 bases, V lost 3 bases, and 11 bases had no gene match. This CDR3 has 14 residues. The germline V gene encodes CDR1 WSHSY and CDR2 SAAADI. The CDR3 spells CASSEPGQGGAAFF. The CDR3 coding sequence is TGCGCCAGCAGTGAACCCGGACAGGGAGGTGCTGCTTTCTTT.

The gene calls are TRBV28 and TRBJ2-7; D unresolved. The V gene lost 2 bases and the J gene lost 4 bases, with 6 bases spanning the gap. CDR3 length: 12 residues. CDR1 is MDHEN and CDR2 is SYDVKM in the germline V gene. The CDR3: CASSLGVYEQYF. The CDR3 DNA sequence: TGTGCCAGCAGTTTAGGAGTTTACGAGCAGTACTTC.

The rearrangement joins TRBV28 to TRBJ2-7; 7 bases are a match to TRBD2. In germline, CDR1 is MDHEN, CDR2 SYDVKM. The CDR3 length is 19 residues. Losses at the gene ends were 3 bases for V and 6 bases for J; bases not matched to a gene: 23. For the CDR3, the DNA is TGTGCCAGCAGTTTCCATACCTCCCCCACACTAGCGACGACCGGCGAGCAGTACTTC. It translates to CASSFHTSPTLATTGEQYF.

This chain connects TRBV20-1 to TRBJ2-5; D not certain. Trimming shortened V by 7 bases and J by 4 bases, and 7 bases separated the two germline ends. This CDR3 spans 10 amino acids. Germline CDR1 is DFQATT and CDR2 is SNEGSKA (reference sequence). The CDR3 reads CSGEAETQYF. The CDR3 DNA is TGCAGTGGCGAGGCAGAGACCCAGTACTTC.

The chain has TRBV5-1 and TRBJ1-5; no definite D call. CDR3 size: 13 residues. The V gene lost 4 bases and the J gene lost 0 bases, with 5 bases spanning the gap. In germline, CDR1 is SGHRS, CDR2 YFSETQ. DNA for the CDR3: TGCGCCAGCAGCCGGGATAGCAATCAGCCCCAGCATTTT. Translated: CASSRDSNQPQHF.

The V and J genes are TRBV19 and TRBJ2-7; D remains ambiguous. The CDR3 has 11 amino acids. Deletions cut 4 bases from V and 7 bases from J, with 8 bases between. CDR1 and CDR2 (germline): LNHDA, SQIVND (reference sequence). For the CDR3, the DNA is TGTGCCAGTAGTAATTCCGGGGAGCAGTACTTC. Encoded protein: CASSNSGEQYF. The entire variable domain, with the rest obtained from reference TRBV19 and TRBJ2-7, is as follows: DGGITQSPKYLFRKEGQNVTLSCEQNLNHDAMYWYRQDPGQGLRLIYYSQIVNDFQKGDIAEGYSVSREKKESFPLTVTSAQKNPTAFYLCASSNSGEQYFGPGTRLTVT.

The sample holds one count of this clone. The CDR3 region is CASSRDANTQYF. The CDR3 DNA follows: TGTGCCAGCAGCCGAGACGCGAATACGCAGTATTTT. This chain connects TRBV3-1 (or the pseudogene TRBV3-2) to TRBJ2-3; D call uncertain. Germline CDR1 is LGHDT and CDR2 is YNNKEL (reference sequence). CDR3 length: 12 amino acids. Trimming took 4 bases from V and 7 from J, leaving 9 bases between them.

With regard to this clone: Within the sample, other DNA sequences also encode this same CDR3. The chain is built from TRBV6-5 and TRBJ1-5, with a weak D call TRBD1 (5 bases). Germline V gives CDR1 MNHEY, CDR2 SVGAGI. V lost 0 bases and J lost 4, with 10 bases in between. The CDR3 is made up of 15 amino acids. The CDR3 here is CASSYSSRGNQPQHF. In DNA, the CDR3 is TGTGCCAGCAGTTACTCGAGCCGGGGGAATCAGCCCCAGCATTTT.

V usage is TRBV27 and J usage is TRBJ1-2; TRBD1 matches 7 bases. Germline V lookup: CDR1 MNHEY, CDR2 SMNVEV (reference sequence). V was pared by 6 bases and J by 8 bases, with 21 bases of the junction left unmatched. The CDR3 covers 17 residues. Written as DNA, the CDR3 is TGTGCCAGCAGCGGACAGGATTTATCGGCTCGAATCGGCGGCTACACCTTC. It specifies CASSGQDLSARIGGYTF.

The gene calls are TRBV2 and TRBJ1-5; tentative D call: TRBD1 (6 bases). The CDR3 extends over 13 amino acids. CDR1 is SNHLY, CDR2 FYNNEI, per germline. V lost 7 bases and J lost 4, with 11 bases in between. The CDR3 DNA reads TGTGCCAGCAACTACAGGGTGAATCAGCCCCAGCATTTT. Encoded protein: CASNYRVNQPQHF.

The chain combines TRBV28 with TRBJ2-1, with a possible D match to TRBD1 (5 bases). From germline, CDR1 is MDHEN and CDR2 SYDVKM. V was cut by 5 bases and J by 10 bases, with 12 bases left in between. This CDR3 contains 12 residues. The CDR3 region has the DNA TGTGCCAGCAGTCTCCAGGGTAGGGAGCAGTTCTTC. Its translation is CASSLQGREQFF.

V and J are TRBV5-1 and TRBJ2-5, with a possible D match to TRBD2 (5 bases). Germline CDR1 SGHRS, CDR2 YFSETQ. This CDR3 has 16 residues. V dropped 5 bases and J dropped 0 bases, with 17 bases sitting between them. The CDR3 DNA is TGCGCCAGCAGTCTACAAGGAGCGGAGTACCAAGAGACCCAGTACTTC. This gives the protein CASSLQGAEYQETQYF.

This clone has a single count. The chain recombines TRBV2 with TRBJ2-1; 11 nucleotides match TRBD2. The germline V gene has CDR1 SNHLY and CDR2 FYNNEI. The V gene end was trimmed by 6 bases and the J gene end by 4 bases; junction bases not matched to a gene: 5. This CDR3 region has 15 residues. The CDR3 DNA sequence: TGTGCCAGCAGGGCGGGGACTAGCGGTTACAATGAGCAGTTCTTC. It encodes CASRAGTSGYNEQFF.

The chain links TRBV3-1 (or the pseudogene TRBV3-2) to TRBJ1-5, with D uncertain. Germline V gene data show CDR1 as LGHDT and CDR2 as YNNKEL (reference sequence). The CDR3 is 12 residues long. Trimming took off 0 bases at V and 11 bases at J, with 8 bases between the two ends. This CDR3 reads CASSQDSRAQHF. In nucleotides, the CDR3 is TGTGCCAGCAGCCAAGATAGCCGGGCCCAGCATTTT.